This TCR beta chain was sequenced during a study of cytomegalovirus exposure and HLA in healthy donors. Vbeta (60) and Jbeta (13) primers were used in the PCR. Produced via immunoSEQ multiplex PCR; TCRdb's table is partial and in-frame only. The sample records roughly 110,000 clones, about three quarters being singletons. The CDR3 extends over 11 amino acids. V was cut by 4 bases and J by 5 bases, with 5 bases left in between. Germline V lookup: CDR1 MNHNY, CDR2 SVGAGI (reference sequence). This TCR was sampled from a female donor in good health and CMV-seronegative. The chain carries TRBV6-6 and TRBJ1-2; no reliable D call. The source material was PBMCs. The CDR3 DNA sequence: TGTGCCAGCAGTTCCCAGTATGGCTACACCTTC. This gives the protein CASSSQYGYTF.